This passage covers 29 T cell receptor beta chains from one sample sequenced in a study of a mutant IDH1 vaccine in newly diagnosed glioma. The time point is: week 11, during vaccination. In the vaccine, a single dose held 300 ug of the mutant IDH1 20-mer peptide, along with topical imiquimod. Libraries were prepared by immunoSEQ multiplex PCR; TCRdb keeps only in-frame clonotypes and omits some of them. The sample has about 25,000 clones, 55% to 75% seen once. Their recognized antigens are unknown. The material sequenced was peripheral blood mononuclear cells (PBMCs), taken from a glioma patient whose treatment included an IDH1 peptide vaccine. Receptor source: a man aged 18-30 years with glioma. Some clones in this sample may be carry-over from other donors' samples.

V gene TRBV7-9 combines with J gene TRBJ2-7; TRBD1 aligns across 9 bases. Unmatched junction bases numbered 9, after V lost 5 bases and J lost 4 bases. There are 15 residues in the CDR3. The germline gives CDR1 SEHNR, CDR2 FQNEAQ (reference sequence). CDR3 region: CASSRGQGEEYEQYF. Written as DNA, the CDR3 is TGTGCCAGCAGCAGGGGACAGGGCGAGGAGTACGAGCAGTACTTC.

This chain joins TRBV6-1 and TRBJ2-5; no definite D call. The CDR3 is 13 residues long. Germline CDR1 MNHNS, CDR2 SASEGT. Trimming took off 8 bases at V and 3 bases at J, with 13 bases between the two ends. This chain's CDR3 is CASGTSAEETQYF. In DNA, the CDR3 is TGTGCCAGCGGAACGTCGGCCGAAGAGACCCAGTACTTC.

The rearrangement uses TRBV27 and TRBJ2-7; 9 bases are shared with TRBD2. CDR3 length: 15 amino acids. The germline V gene has CDR1 MNHEY and CDR2 SMNVEV (reference sequence). The V gene end was trimmed by 5 bases and the J gene end by 3 bases; junction bases not matched to a gene: 8. DNA for the CDR3: TGTGCCAGCAGTCTAGCGGGAAGCACCCACTACGAGCAGTACTTC. Translated, it gives CASSLAGSTHYEQYF.

V and J are TRBV7-2 and TRBJ2-5; 12 bases are a match to TRBD1. CDR1 SGHTA and CDR2 FQGNSA come from the germline V gene. V trimming: 5 bases; J trimming: 5 bases; junction bases outside the gene matches: 12. CDR3 length: 17 amino acids. For the CDR3, the DNA is TGTGCCAGCAGCCCGGGGACAGGGGGCGCGACCTTCGAGACCCAGTACTTC. The encoded protein is CASSPGTGGATFETQYF.

The V gene is TRBV30, the J gene TRBJ2-2, with 12 bases aligning to TRBD1. The CDR3 totals 15 residues. The V segment lost 3 bases and the J segment 6 bases; nucleotides outside the gene matches: 5. CDR1 is GTSNPN, CDR2 SVGIG, per germline (reference sequence). The chain's CDR3 is CAWSGGQGAAGELFF. The CDR3 bases are TGTGCCTGGAGCGGGGGACAGGGGGCTGCCGGGGAGCTGTTTTTT.

V gene TRBV20-1 combines with J gene TRBJ1-2; D uncertain. Trimming pared 2 bases from V and 13 bases from J, leaving 14 bases between. The germline CDR1 and CDR2 sequences are DFQATT and SNEGSKA (reference sequence). The CDR3 length is 11 residues. DNA of the CDR3: TGCAGTGCTAGACAGCAGGTCGTTCCCACCTTC. Its protein is CSARQQVVPTF.

This clone was detected a few times. This sequence joins TRBV5-4 and TRBJ2-7; the D is unclear. Germline V lookup: CDR1 SGHNT, CDR2 YYREEE (reference sequence). V lost 2 bases, J lost 0 bases, and 9 bases lay in between. This CDR3 is built from 14 residues. This chain's CDR3 is CASSFGVSSYEQYF. The DNA of the CDR3 is TGTGCCAGCAGCTTTGGGGTTAGCTCCTACGAGCAGTACTTC.

This clone came up a few times. The J gene is TRBJ1-1, the V gene TRBV19, with D hard to call. Looked up from germline, CDR1 is LNHDA and CDR2 is SQIVND (reference sequence). The CDR3 runs 12 residues. Between the trimmed V and J ends, which lost 1 base and 5 bases, there was a span of 5 bases. CDR3 DNA: TGTGCCAGTAGTATAGGGGAAACTGAAGCTTTCTTT. This sequence encodes CASSIGETEAFF.

The CDR3: CASSSFRGETQYF. The CDR3, as DNA: TGTGCCAGCAGCTCCTTCAGGGGAGAGACCCAGTACTTC. The V and J genes are TRBV7-2 and TRBJ2-5; D may be TRBD1 (6 bases). The CDR3 totals 13 residues. CDR1 and CDR2 (germline): SGHTA, FQGNSA. V was clipped by 4 bases and J by 4 bases, with 10 bases between them.

This clone was detected only a few times. V usage is TRBV9 and J usage is TRBJ2-2, with D uncertain. The V end lost 0 bases, the J end lost 10 bases, and 13 bases lay between the germline ends. The CDR3 has 14 amino acids. CDR1 SGDLS and CDR2 YYNGEE come from the germline V gene. As DNA, the CDR3 is TGTGCCAGCAGCGTAGAACGGCCAGGCGCGGAGCTGTTTTTT. Residues: CASSVERPGAELFF.

The chain links TRBV7-6 to TRBJ2-7; 9 nucleotides match TRBD1. The germline V gene encodes CDR1 SGHVS and CDR2 FNYEAQ. The CDR3 is made up of 15 amino acids. Unmatched junction bases numbered 6, after V lost 5 bases and J lost 1 base. CDR3 region: CASSPGQGPSYEQYF. CDR3 nucleotide sequence: TGTGCCAGCAGCCCGGGACAGGGCCCTTCCTACGAGCAGTACTTC.

The CDR3 DNA follows: TGTGCCAGCAGTTTTTTGGGGGACACTGAAGCTTTCTTT. Translation gives CASSFLGDTEAFF. This chain links TRBV28 with TRBJ1-1; a possible D gene is TRBD1 (5 bases). Germline CDR1 MDHEN, CDR2 SYDVKM. The CDR3 consists of 13 residues. Trimming removed 3 bases at V and 3 bases at J, with 8 bases between.

This clone was detected only a few times. The chain carries TRBV28 and TRBJ2-7, with D perhaps being TRBD1 or TRBD2 (6 bases each). Germline V gene sequence: CDR1 MDHEN, CDR2 SYDVKM. The CDR3 sequence is 17 residues long. CDR3 sequence reads: CAAVGGQYQGSSYEQYF. The CDR3, as DNA: TGTGCAGCGGTGGGGGGCCAATACCAGGGGAGCTCCTACGAGCAGTACTTC.

The chain couples TRBV16 to TRBJ2-1; no firm D call. Germline V gene lookup returns CDR1 KGHSY and CDR2 FQNENV. Between the trimmed V and J ends, which lost 4 bases and 1 base, there was a span of 11 bases. The CDR3 is made up of 15 amino acids. DNA for the CDR3: TGTGCCAGCAGCCTCGGCAGGAAGTCCTACAATGAGCAGTTCTTC. Its protein is CASSLGRKSYNEQFF. Variable domain in full (rest from reference TRBV16 and TRBJ2-1): GEEVAQTPKHLVRGEGQKAKLYCAPIKGHSYVFWYQQVLKNEFKFLISFQNENVFDETGMPKERFSAKCLPNSPCSLEIQATKLEDSAVYFCASSLGRKSYNEQFFGPGTRLTVL.

The CDR3 here is CASTPSGGGRGYTF. CDR3 DNA sequence: TGTGCCAGCACCCCCTCCGGGGGGGGGAGGGGCTACACCTTC. V gene TRBV2 combines with J gene TRBJ1-2, with D possibly matching TRBD1 (5 bases). CDR1 SNHLY and CDR2 FYNNEI come from the germline V gene. The CDR3 is made up of 14 amino acids. V lost 7 bases and J lost 8, with 20 bases in between.

The chain couples TRBV9 to TRBJ1-4, with D perhaps matching TRBD1 (5 bases). CDR3 length equals 15 residues. Germline values: CDR1 SGDLS, CDR2 YYNGEE. V shed 4 bases and J shed 8 bases, with 18 bases lying between them. In DNA form, the CDR3 reads TGTGCCAGCAGCAACGAGGGGCAGGCTTTCGAAAAACTGTTTTTT. Translated: CASSNEGQAFEKLFF.

This clone was recorded a few times. The V gene is TRBV5-1, the J gene TRBJ2-7; 10 positions match TRBD2. In germline, CDR1 is SGHRS, CDR2 YFSETQ. Losses at the gene ends were 4 bases for V and 6 bases for J; bases not matched to a gene: 10. The CDR3 runs 15 residues. CDR3 loop: CASSVEPGLATEQYF. Here the CDR3 DNA reads TGCGCCAGCAGCGTGGAACCGGGACTAGCGACCGAGCAGTACTTC.

This clone showed up just a few times. J is TRBJ1-1 and V is TRBV19; D gene uncertain. The CDR3 runs 12 residues. CDR1 and CDR2 (germline): LNHDA, SQIVND (reference sequence). Trimming pared 2 bases from V and 4 bases from J, leaving 5 bases between. The CDR3 sequence: CASSISSTEAFF. In DNA form, the CDR3 reads TGTGCCAGTAGTATAAGTTCCACTGAAGCTTTCTTT.

V is TRBV4-1 and J is TRBJ1-2, with D maybe TRBD1 (6 bases). Per germline, CDR1 MGHRA and CDR2 YSYEKL. The length of the CDR3 is 14 residues. V was cut by 0 bases and J by 7 bases, with 12 bases left in between. The CDR3 coding sequence is TGCGCCAGCAGCCAAGATCAGGGGTTCGGTGGCTACACCTTC. It translates to CASSQDQGFGGYTF.

The chain joins TRBV9 to TRBJ1-1, with 7 bases identical to TRBD1. V lost 7 bases, J lost 5 bases, and 8 bases stayed unmatched. CDR1 is SGDLS, CDR2 YYNGEE, per germline. CDR3 length equals 13 residues. The CDR3 reads CASYLTGETEAFF. Here the CDR3 DNA reads TGTGCCAGCTACTTAACAGGGGAAACTGAAGCTTTCTTT.

This chain connects TRBV11-2 to TRBJ1-5, with 8 bases that match TRBD1. Looked up from germline, CDR1 is SGHAT and CDR2 is FQNNGV. The CDR3 is made up of 14 amino acids. Trimming took 4 bases from V and 7 from J; bases not matched to a gene: 6. In DNA, the CDR3 is TGTGCCAGCAGCTCCGGACAGGGAGGCCAGCCCCAGCATTTT. Encoded protein: CASSSGQGGQPQHF.

This clone was seen only a few times. The J gene is TRBJ2-7, the V gene TRBV7-9; 7 bases map to TRBD1. Germline values: CDR1 SEHNR, CDR2 FQNEAQ (reference sequence). This CDR3 has 15 residues. The junction had 10 bases not matched to a gene; V was cut back by 5 bases and J by 3 bases. The CDR3 loop is CASSPWDSGYYEQYF. DNA for the CDR3: TGTGCCAGCAGCCCCTGGGACAGTGGGTACTACGAGCAGTACTTC.

This clone was found a few times. The genes are TRBV6-6 and TRBJ1-4; D is unclear. CDR3 length: 11 residues. Germline V gene sequence: CDR1 MNHNY, CDR2 SVGAGI (reference sequence). V was trimmed by 6 bases and J by 5 bases, leaving 4 bases between them. CDR3 nucleotide sequence: TGTGCCAGCAGGAGCAATGAAAAACTGTTTTTT. Amino acid sequence: CASRSNEKLFF.

V is TRBV19 and J is TRBJ1-1; maybe TRBD1 (5 bases). Germline V gives CDR1 LNHDA, CDR2 SQIVND (reference sequence). This CDR3 has 16 residues. V lost 1 base, J lost 6 bases, and 18 bases lay in between. The CDR3 nucleotides read TGTGCCAGTAGTATAGTGTGGACAAGGCAAGGCCCTGAAGCTTTCTTT. Its protein product is CASSIVWTRQGPEAFF.

This rearrangement joins TRBV29-1 to TRBJ2-7; a weak D match, TRBD2 (6 bases). Between the trimmed V and J ends, which lost 6 bases and 5 bases, there was a span of 14 bases. The CDR3 sequence is 12 residues long. CDR1 and CDR2 from the germline V gene are SQVTM and ANQGSEA. CDR3 bases: TGCAGCGTGACCGGACTAAGGGACGAGCAGTACTTC. It encodes CSVTGLRDEQYF.

This chain links TRBV27 with TRBJ1-5; tentatively, D is TRBD1 (6 bases). The CDR3 has 14 amino acids. The V end was cut by 3 bases, the J end by 4 bases, with 10 bases between. The germline CDR1 and CDR2 sequences are MNHEY and SMNVEV (reference sequence). This CDR3 is CASSLQGGNQPQHF. CDR3 nucleotide sequence: TGTGCCAGCAGTTTGCAAGGGGGGAATCAGCCCCAGCATTTT.

V is TRBV2 and J is TRBJ2-2, with D unclear. Germline V gene data show CDR1 as SNHLY and CDR2 as FYNNEI. V lost 5 bases to trimming and J lost 9 bases, with 7 bases between them. The CDR3 spans 11 residues. In DNA, the CDR3 is TGTGCCAGCAGTCAGGACCGGGAGCTGTTTTTT. It translates to CASSQDRELFF. The variable domain in full, with the rest retrieved from reference TRBV2 and TRBJ2-2, is EPEVTQTPSHQVTQMGQEVILRCVPISNHLYFYWYRQILGQKVEFLVSFYNNEISEKSEIFDDQFSVERPDGSNFTLKIRSTKLEDSAMYFCASSQDRELFFGEGSRLTVL.

The genes are TRBV29-1 and TRBJ2-7, with 10 nucleotides matching TRBD2. The germline V gene has CDR1 SQVTM and CDR2 ANQGSEA. This CDR3 has 15 amino acids. Losses at the gene ends were 4 bases for V and 4 bases for J; bases not matched to a gene: 10. Here the CDR3 reads CSVGQWRTSGYEQYF. The CDR3 DNA reads TGCAGCGTTGGCCAGTGGAGGACTAGCGGATACGAGCAGTACTTC.

This clone was seen a single time. The CDR3 region is CASSLGGQRLVNTEAFF. The CDR3 DNA follows: TGCGCCAGCAGCTTGGGGGGACAGCGACTAGTTAACACTGAAGCTTTCTTT. The V call is TRBV5-1, the J call TRBJ1-1; 7 bases fit TRBD1. V trimming: 0 bases; J trimming: 2 bases; junction bases outside the gene matches: 10. The CDR3 contains 17 residues. The germline V gene has CDR1 SGHRS and CDR2 YFSETQ.